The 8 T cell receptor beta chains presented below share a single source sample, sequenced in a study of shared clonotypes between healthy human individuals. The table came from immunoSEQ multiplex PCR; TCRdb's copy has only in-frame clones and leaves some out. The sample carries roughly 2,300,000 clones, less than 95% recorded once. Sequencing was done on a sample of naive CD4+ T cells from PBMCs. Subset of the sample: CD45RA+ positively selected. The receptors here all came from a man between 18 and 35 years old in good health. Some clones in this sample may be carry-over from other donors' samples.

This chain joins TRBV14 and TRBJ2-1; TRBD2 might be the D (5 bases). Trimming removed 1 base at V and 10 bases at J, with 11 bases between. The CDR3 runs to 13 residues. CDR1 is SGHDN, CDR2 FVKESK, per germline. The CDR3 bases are TGTGCCAGCAGCCAAGGGCGCCGCGGGGAGCAGTTCTTC. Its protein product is CASSQGRRGEQFF.

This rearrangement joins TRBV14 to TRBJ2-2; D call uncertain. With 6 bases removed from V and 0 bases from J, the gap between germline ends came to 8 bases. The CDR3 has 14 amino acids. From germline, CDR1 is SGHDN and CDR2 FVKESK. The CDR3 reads CASSEQTNTGELFF. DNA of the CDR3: TGTGCCAGCAGTGAGCAGACGAACACCGGGGAGCTGTTTTTT.

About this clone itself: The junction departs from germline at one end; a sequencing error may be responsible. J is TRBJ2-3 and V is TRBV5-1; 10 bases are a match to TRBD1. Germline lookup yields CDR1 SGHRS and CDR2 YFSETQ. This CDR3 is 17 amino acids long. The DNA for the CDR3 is TGCGCCAGCAGCTTGGTTCCTACGACAGGGGGCACCGATACGCAGTATTTT. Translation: CASSLVPTTGGTDTQYF.

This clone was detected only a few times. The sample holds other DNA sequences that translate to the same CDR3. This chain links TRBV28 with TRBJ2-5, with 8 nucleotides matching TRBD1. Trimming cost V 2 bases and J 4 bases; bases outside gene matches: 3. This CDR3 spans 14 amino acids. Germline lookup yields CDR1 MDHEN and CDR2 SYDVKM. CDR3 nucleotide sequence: TGTGCCAGCAGTTTACAGGGGGCGGGAGAGACCCAGTACTTC. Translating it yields CASSLQGAGETQYF.

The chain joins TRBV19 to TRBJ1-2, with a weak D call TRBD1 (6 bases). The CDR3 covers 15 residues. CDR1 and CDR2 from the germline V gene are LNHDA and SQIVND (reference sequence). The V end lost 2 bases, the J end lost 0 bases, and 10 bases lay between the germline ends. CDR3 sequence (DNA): TGTGCCAGTAGTATAACCAGGGGAGCTAACTATGGCTACACCTTC. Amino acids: CASSITRGANYGYTF.

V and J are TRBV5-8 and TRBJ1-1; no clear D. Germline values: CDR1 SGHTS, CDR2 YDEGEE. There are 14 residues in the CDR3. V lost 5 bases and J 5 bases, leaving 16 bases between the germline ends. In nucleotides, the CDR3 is TGTGCCAGCAGGTCTGATCCTCGACGGACTGAAGCTTTCTTT. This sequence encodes CASRSDPRRTEAFF.

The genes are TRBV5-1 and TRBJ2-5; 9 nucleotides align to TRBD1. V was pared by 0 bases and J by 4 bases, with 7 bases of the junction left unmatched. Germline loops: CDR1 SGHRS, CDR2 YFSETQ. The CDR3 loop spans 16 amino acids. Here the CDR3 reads CASSLGYGQGRETQYF. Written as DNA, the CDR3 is TGCGCCAGCAGCTTGGGTTACGGACAGGGGCGAGAGACCCAGTACTTC.

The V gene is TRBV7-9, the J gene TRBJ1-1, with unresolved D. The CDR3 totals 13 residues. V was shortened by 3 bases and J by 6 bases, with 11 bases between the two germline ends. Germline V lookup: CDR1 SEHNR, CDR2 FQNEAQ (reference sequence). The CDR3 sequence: CASSFYPGPEAFF. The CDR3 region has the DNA TGTGCCAGCAGCTTTTACCCGGGCCCTGAAGCTTTCTTT.